The rows below give T cell receptor beta chains drawn from one sample of a study of T-cell reconstitution after alpha-beta-depleted transplantation in children. TCRdb re-called the PCR reads with MiXCR, one entry per CDR3 protein. The sample holds some 490,000 distinct CDR3 sequences, about 12% seen once. Material: PBMCs from the stem cell graft donor, obtained from the stem cell graft. The receptors derive from a human donor who donated a stem cell graft to a child with combined immunodeficiency. The CDR3 runs from the conserved cysteine through the conserved F or W. D genes are given only for firm matches. Clone size is not always given. Where it is, it says once, few, many or a class for expanded clones.

D gene	clone size	J gene	V gene	CDR3 DNA	CDR3 protein
-	many	TRBJ2-7	TRBV7-8	TGTGCCAGCAGCCCTGTTCACGGAACAGTGCTACACTACGAGCAGTACTTC	CASSPVHGTVLHYEQYF
-	many	TRBJ2-5	TRBV12-3/TRBV12-4	TGTGCCAGCAGGCCCCTCTACGGTCAGGGCGAGACCCAGTACTTC	CASRPLYGQGETQYF
-	-	TRBJ2-4	TRBV20-1	TGCAGTGCTAGAGATCTCGGGGGAGCAAACATTCAGTACTTC	CSARDLGGANIQYF
-	few	TRBJ1-1	TRBV5-1	TGCGCCAGCAGCTTGTGGTCAGGAACTATGAACACTGAAGCTTTCTTT	CASSLWSGTMNTEAFF
-	-	TRBJ1-5	TRBV2	TGTGCCAGCAGTGAGTGGCTCCGCAATCAGCCCCAGCATTTT	CASSEWLRNQPQHF
TRBD1	-	TRBJ2-3	TRBV10-3	TGTGCCATCAGGGACAGGGAGAATACGCAGTATTTT	CAIRDRENTQYF
-	many	TRBJ2-1	TRBV5-1	TGCGCCAGCAGCTTGGAGGGACACATCTACAATGAGCAGTTCTTC	CASSLEGHIYNEQFF
-	few	TRBJ1-6	TRBV6-1	TGTGCCAGCAGGGGCGTGGCAAGGGGGTCACCCCTCCACTTT	CASRGVARGSPLHF
-	-	TRBJ1-2	TRBV9	TGTGCCAGCAGCGGGAGCCCAGGGGATCGGGACTATGGCTACACCTTC	CASSGSPGDRDYGYTF
-	few	TRBJ2-1	TRBV18	TGTGCCAGCTCCCGCCGGGACTTATACAATGAGCAGTTCTTC	CASSRRDLYNEQFF
-	-	TRBJ2-6	TRBV12-3/TRBV12-4	TGTGCCAGCAGAAGACCTTCTGGGGCCAACGTCCTGACTTTC	CASRRPSGANVLTF
-	few	TRBJ2-2	TRBV9	TGTGCCAGCAGCTCCCAAGGTGTCCCCGGGGAGCTGTTTTTT	CASSSQGVPGELFF
-	many	TRBJ2-1	TRBV12-3/TRBV12-4	TGTGCCAGCAGTCGTTCTCGGGGCAATGAGCAGTTCTTC	CASSRSRGNEQFF
-	many	TRBJ2-7	TRBV12-5	TGTGCTAGTGGTTTGGGGTCAGGGACCTACGAGCAGTACTTC	CASGLGSGTYEQYF
TRBD1	many	TRBJ2-7	TRBV20-1	TGCAGTCCTCACCGTCAGGGGGCGAGTTACGAGCAGTACTTC	CSPHRQGASYEQYF
TRBD1	-	TRBJ2-3	TRBV5-1	TGCGCCAGCAGCCTCACCGGGGACAGGAGCACAGATACGCAGTATTTT	CASSLTGDRSTDTQYF
TRBD2	few	TRBJ2-1	TRBV4-3	TGCGCCAGCAGCCGGTGGGGGGGTCAGAGCTCCTACAATGAGCAGTTCTTC	CASSRWGGQSSYNEQFF
-	-	TRBJ1-2	TRBV2	TGTGCCAAACAAGGGGTTCCGGTAGCGGATGGCTACACCTTC	CAKQGVPVADGYTF
TRBD1	-	TRBJ2-3	TRBV29-1	TGCAGCGCGTCGGACAGGAGAAGCACAGATACGCAGTATTTT	CSASDRRSTDTQYF
TRBD1	many	TRBJ1-2	TRBV10-3	TGTGCCATCACACAGGGGTATGGCTACACCTTC	CAITQGYGYTF
TRBD1	-	TRBJ2-7	TRBV20-1	TGCAGTGCTGGGCACAGGGGAAACTCCTTAGGGCAGTACTTC	CSAGHRGNSLGQYF
-	many	TRBJ2-7	TRBV18	TGTGCCAGCTCCCCTTCGCAAGTTGTGGGGGAGCAGTACTTC	CASSPSQVVGEQYF
TRBD2	-	TRBJ2-1	TRBV5-4	TGTGCCAGCAGTTCCGCGGGGGTAAGCTCCTACAATGAGCAGTTCTTC	CASSSAGVSSYNEQFF
-	few	TRBJ2-7	TRBV24-1	TGTGCCACCAGTCCAAGGGTTTCACCCTACGAGCAGTACTTC	CATSPRVSPYEQYF
TRBD2	many	TRBJ2-2	TRBV20-1	TGCAGTGCTAGAGATAGCGGGGACTACACCGGGGAGCTGTTTTTT	CSARDSGDYTGELFF
-	many	TRBJ2-5	TRBV6-2/TRBV6-3	TGTGCCAGCAGTCCAGCGGTTTCTCCCTCTACCCAGTACTTC	CASSPAVSPSTQYF
-	few	TRBJ1-5	TRBV12-3/TRBV12-4	TGTGCCAGCAGTAGACACTATAGCAATCAGCCCCAGCATTTT	CASSRHYSNQPQHF
-	many	TRBJ1-5	TRBV6-2/TRBV6-3	TGTGCCAGCAGTTACGAGGGGCGCAATCAGCCCCAGCATTTT	CASSYEGRNQPQHF
-	many	TRBJ2-3	TRBV12-3/TRBV12-4	TGTGCCAGCAGTTCCAGACTAACGGATACGCAGTATTTT	CASSSRLTDTQYF
TRBD2	-	TRBJ2-2	TRBV27	TGTGCCAGCAGTAGACTAGCGGAGTCCGACATCACCGGGGAGCTGTTTTTT	CASSRLAESDITGELFF
TRBD1	many	TRBJ2-1	TRBV29-1	TGCAGCGTTGAAGGTAGGGGGCGTTACAATGAGCAGTTCTTC	CSVEGRGRYNEQFF
-	few	TRBJ1-5	TRBV7-3	TGTGCCAGCAGCTTAAAGAAAGACAGTCCCACGGGGATTCAGCCCCAGCATTTT	CASSLKKDSPTGIQPQHF
-	few	TRBJ2-3	TRBV15	TGTGCCACCAGCAGAGGGGGTGGCACAGATACGCAGTATTTT	CATSRGGGTDTQYF